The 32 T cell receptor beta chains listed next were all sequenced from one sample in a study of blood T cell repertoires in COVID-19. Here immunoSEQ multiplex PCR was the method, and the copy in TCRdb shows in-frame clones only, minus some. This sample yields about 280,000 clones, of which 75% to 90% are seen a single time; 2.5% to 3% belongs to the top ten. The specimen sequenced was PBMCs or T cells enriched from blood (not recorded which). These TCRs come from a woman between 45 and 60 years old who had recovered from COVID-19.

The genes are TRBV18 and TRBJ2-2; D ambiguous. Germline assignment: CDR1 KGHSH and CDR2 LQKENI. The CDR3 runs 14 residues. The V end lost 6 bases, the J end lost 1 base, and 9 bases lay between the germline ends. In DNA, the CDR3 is TGTGCCAGCTCCCCGCTCGGGAACACCGGGGAGCTGTTTTTT. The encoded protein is CASSPLGNTGELFF.

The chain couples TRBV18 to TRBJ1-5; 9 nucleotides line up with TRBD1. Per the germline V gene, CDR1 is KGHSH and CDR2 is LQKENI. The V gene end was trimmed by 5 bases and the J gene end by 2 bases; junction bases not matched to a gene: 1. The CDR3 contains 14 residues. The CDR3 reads CASSRTGGNQPQHF. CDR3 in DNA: TGTGCCAGCTCAAGGACAGGGGGCAATCAGCCCCAGCATTTT.

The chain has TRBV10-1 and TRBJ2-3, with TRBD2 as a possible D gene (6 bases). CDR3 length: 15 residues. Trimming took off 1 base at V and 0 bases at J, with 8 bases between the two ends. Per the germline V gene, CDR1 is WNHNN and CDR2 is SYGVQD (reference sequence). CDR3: CASSEFGTSTDTQYF. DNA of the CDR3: TGCGCCAGCAGTGAGTTCGGGACTAGCACAGATACGCAGTATTTT.

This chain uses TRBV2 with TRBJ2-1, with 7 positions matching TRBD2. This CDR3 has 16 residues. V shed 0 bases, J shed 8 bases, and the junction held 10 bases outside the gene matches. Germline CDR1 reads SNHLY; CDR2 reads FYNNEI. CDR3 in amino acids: CASSEALGGSVDEQFF. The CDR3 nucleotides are TGTGCCAGCAGTGAAGCCTTGGGCGGGAGTGTCGATGAGCAGTTCTTC.

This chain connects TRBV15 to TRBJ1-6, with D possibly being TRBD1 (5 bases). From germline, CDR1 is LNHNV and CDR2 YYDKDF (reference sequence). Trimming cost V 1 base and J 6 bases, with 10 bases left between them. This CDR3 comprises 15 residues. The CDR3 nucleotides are TGTGCCACCAGCAGAGTTACAAGGGGTAATTCACCCCTCCACTTT. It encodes CATSRVTRGNSPLHF.

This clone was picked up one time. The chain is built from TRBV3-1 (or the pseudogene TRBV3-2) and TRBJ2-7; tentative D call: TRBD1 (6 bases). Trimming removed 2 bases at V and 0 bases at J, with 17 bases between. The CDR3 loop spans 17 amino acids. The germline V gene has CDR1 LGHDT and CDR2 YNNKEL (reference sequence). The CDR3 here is CASSQIFGGQTSYEQYF. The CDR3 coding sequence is TGTGCCAGCAGCCAAATATTTGGGGGCCAGACCTCCTACGAGCAGTACTTC.

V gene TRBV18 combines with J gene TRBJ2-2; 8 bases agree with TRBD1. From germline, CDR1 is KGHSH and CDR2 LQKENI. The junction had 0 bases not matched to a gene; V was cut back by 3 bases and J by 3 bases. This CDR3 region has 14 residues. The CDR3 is CASSPTGDTGELFF. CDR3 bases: TGTGCCAGCTCACCGACAGGGGACACCGGGGAGCTGTTTTTT.

The CDR3 here is CASSYYGLAGVYEQFF. CDR3 nucleotides: TGTGCCAGCAGCTACTATGGACTAGCGGGAGTATATGAGCAGTTCTTC. The chain has TRBV27 and TRBJ2-1; TRBD2 agrees at 13 bases. Germline values: CDR1 MNHEY, CDR2 SMNVEV (reference sequence). CDR3 size: 16 residues. V shed 6 bases, J shed 8 bases, and the junction held 10 bases outside the gene matches.

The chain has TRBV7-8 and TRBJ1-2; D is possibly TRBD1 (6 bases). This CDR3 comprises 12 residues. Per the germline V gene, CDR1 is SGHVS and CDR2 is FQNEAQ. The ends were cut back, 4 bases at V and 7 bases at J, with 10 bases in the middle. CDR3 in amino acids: CASSYRDGGYTF. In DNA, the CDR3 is TGTGCCAGCAGCTACAGGGACGGTGGCTACACCTTC.

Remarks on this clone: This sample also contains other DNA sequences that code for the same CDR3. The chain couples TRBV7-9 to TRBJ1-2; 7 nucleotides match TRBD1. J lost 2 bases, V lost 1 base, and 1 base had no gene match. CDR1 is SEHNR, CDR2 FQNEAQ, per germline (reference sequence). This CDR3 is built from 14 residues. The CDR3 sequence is CASSLGQGNYGYTF. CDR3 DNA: TGTGCCAGCAGCTTAGGACAGGGAAACTATGGCTACACCTTC.

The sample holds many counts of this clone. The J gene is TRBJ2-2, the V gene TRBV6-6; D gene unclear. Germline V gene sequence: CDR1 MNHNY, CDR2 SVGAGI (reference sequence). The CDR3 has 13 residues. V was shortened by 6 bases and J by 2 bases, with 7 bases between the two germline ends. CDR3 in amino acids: CASSPTNTGELFF. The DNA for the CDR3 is TGTGCCAGCAGCCCAACTAACACCGGGGAGCTGTTTTTT.

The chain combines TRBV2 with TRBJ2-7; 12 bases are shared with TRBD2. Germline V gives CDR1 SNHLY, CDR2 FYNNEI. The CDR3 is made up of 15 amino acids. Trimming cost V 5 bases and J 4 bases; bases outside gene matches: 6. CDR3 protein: CASSKTSGSLYEQYF. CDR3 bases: TGTGCCAGCAGTAAGACTAGCGGGAGTCTGTACGAGCAGTACTTC.

CDR3 loop: CASSRDSFETQYF. The CDR3 DNA is TGTGCCAGCAGCCGGGACAGTTTTGAGACCCAGTACTTC. The chain uses TRBV11-1 and TRBJ2-5; 7 bases are shared with TRBD1. The CDR3 is made up of 13 amino acids. Trimming cost V 5 bases and J 5 bases; bases outside gene matches: 5. Germline lookup yields CDR1 SGHAT and CDR2 FQDESV (reference sequence).

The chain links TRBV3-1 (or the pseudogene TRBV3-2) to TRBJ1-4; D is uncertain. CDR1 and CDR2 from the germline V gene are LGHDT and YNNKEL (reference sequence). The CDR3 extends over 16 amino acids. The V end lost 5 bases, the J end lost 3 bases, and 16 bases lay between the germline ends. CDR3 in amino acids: CASSTRVLRSNEKLFF. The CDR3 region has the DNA TGTGCCAGCAGCACCCGAGTTCTTAGATCTAATGAAAAACTGTTTTTT.

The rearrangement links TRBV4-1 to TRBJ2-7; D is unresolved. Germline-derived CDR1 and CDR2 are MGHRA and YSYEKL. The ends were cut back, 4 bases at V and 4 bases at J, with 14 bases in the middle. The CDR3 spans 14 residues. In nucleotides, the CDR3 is TGCGCCAGCAGCCCCCCTCGACTTTTTTACGAGCAGTACTTC. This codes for CASSPPRLFYEQYF.

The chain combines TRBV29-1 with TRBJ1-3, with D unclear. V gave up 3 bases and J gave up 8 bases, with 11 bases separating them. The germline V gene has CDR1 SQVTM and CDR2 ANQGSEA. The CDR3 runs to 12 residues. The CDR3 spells CSVEGQSDTIYF. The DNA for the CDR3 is TGCAGCGTTGAGGGCCAGTCTGACACCATATATTTT. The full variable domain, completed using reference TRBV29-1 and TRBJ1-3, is SAVISQKPSRDICQRGTSLTIQCQVDSQVTMMFWYRQQPGQSLTLIATANQGSEATYESGFVIDKFPISRPNLTFSTLTVSNMSPEDSSIYLCSVEGQSDTIYFGEGSWLTVV.

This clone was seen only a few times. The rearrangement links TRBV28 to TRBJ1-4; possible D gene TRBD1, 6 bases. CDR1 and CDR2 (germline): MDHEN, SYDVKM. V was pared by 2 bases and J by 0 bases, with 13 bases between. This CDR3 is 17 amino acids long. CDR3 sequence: CASSLSRGYATNEKLFF. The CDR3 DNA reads TGTGCCAGCAGTTTAAGCAGGGGCTATGCAACTAATGAAAAACTGTTTTTT. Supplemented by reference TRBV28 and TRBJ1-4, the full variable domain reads DVKVTQSSRYLVKRTGEKVFLECVQDMDHENMFWYRQDPGLGLRLIYFSYDVKMKEKGDIPEGYSVSREKKERFSLILESASTNQTSMYLCASSLSRGYATNEKLFFGSGTQLSVL.

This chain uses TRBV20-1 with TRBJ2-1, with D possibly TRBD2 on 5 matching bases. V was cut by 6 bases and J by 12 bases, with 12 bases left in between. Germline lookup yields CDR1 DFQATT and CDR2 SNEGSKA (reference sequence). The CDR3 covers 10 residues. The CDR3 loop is CSATRTPQFF. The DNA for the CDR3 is TGCAGTGCCACCCGGACTCCGCAGTTCTTC.

The CDR3 protein is CASSPRQGALNTEAFF. CDR3 coding DNA: TGTGCCAGCAGCCCGCGACAGGGAGCTTTGAACACTGAAGCTTTCTTT. V gene TRBV9 combines with J gene TRBJ1-1; 7 positions match TRBD1. With 4 bases clipped from V and 0 bases from J, the junction kept 9 bases outside the gene matches. Germline loops: CDR1 SGDLS, CDR2 YYNGEE. The CDR3 runs to 16 residues.

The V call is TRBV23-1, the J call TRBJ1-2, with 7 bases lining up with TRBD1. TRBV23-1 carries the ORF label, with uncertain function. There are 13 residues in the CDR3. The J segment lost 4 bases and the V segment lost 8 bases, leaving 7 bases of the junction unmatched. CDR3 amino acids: CASVKGARYGYTF. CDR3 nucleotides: TGCGCCAGCGTGAAGGGGGCGCGCTATGGCTACACCTTC.

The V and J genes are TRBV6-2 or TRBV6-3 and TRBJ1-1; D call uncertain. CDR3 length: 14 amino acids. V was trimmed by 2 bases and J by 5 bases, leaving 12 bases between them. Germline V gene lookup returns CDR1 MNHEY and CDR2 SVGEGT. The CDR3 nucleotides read TGTGCCAGCAGTTACATACGGGGAGGGACTGAAGCTTTCTTT. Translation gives CASSYIRGGTEAFF.

As DNA, the CDR3 is TGTGCCAGCTCGCCCGGACAGGGCAGCACAGATACGCAGTATTTT. Protein sequence: CASSPGQGSTDTQYF. V is TRBV18 and J is TRBJ2-3; the match to TRBD1 covers 8 bases. Germline V gives CDR1 KGHSH, CDR2 LQKENI. The V segment lost 6 bases and the J segment 0 bases; nucleotides outside the gene matches: 5. CDR3 length: 15 amino acids.

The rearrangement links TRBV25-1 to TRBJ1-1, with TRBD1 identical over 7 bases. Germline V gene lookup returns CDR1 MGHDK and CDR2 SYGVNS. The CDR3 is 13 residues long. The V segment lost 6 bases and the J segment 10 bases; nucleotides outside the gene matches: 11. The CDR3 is CASRAARGQVAFF. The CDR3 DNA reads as TGTGCCAGCAGAGCCGCGAGGGGGCAGGTAGCTTTCTTT.

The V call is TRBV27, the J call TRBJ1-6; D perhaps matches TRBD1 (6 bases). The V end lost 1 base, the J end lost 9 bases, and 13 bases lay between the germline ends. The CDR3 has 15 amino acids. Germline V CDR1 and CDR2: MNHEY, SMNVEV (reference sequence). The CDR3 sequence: CASSLWTAQSSPLHF. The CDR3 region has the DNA TGTGCCAGCAGTTTATGGACAGCCCAGAGTTCACCCCTCCACTTT.

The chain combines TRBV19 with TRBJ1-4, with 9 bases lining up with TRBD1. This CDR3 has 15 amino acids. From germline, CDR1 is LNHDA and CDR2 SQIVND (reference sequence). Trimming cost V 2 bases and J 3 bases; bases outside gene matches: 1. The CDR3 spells CASSITGGPNEKLFF. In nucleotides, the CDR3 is TGTGCCAGTAGTATAACAGGGGGCCCTAATGAAAAACTGTTTTTT.

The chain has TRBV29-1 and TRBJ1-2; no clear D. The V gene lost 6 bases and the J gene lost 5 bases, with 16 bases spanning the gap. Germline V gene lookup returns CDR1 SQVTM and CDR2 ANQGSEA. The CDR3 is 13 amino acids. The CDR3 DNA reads TGCAGCGTGATCGCCAGAGGTCGATATGGCTACACCTTC. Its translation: CSVIARGRYGYTF.

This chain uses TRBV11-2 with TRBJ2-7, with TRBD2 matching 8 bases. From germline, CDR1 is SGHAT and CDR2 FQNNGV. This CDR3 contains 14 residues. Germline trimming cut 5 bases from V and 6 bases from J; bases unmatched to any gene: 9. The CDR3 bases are TGTGCCAGCAGCCGAGTGCGGGAGGTGTCCGAGCAGTACTTC. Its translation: CASSRVREVSEQYF.

The CDR3 region is CASSPTGTYQGVQETQYF. DNA for the CDR3: TGTGCCAGTAGTCCCACCGGGACATACCAGGGGGTCCAAGAGACCCAGTACTTC. The chain combines TRBV19 with TRBJ2-5; 7 bases are a match to TRBD1. Germline CDR1 LNHDA, CDR2 SQIVND (reference sequence). The CDR3 contains 18 residues. V lost 5 bases and J lost 1; bases outside the gene matches: 16.

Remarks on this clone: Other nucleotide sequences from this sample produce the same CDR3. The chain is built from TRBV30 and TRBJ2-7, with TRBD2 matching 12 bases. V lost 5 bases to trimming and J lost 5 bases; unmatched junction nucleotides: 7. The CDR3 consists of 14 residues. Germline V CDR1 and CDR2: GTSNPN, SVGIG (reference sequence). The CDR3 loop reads CAWVRTSGMNEQYF. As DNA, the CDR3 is TGTGCCTGGGTAAGGACTAGCGGGATGAACGAGCAGTACTTC. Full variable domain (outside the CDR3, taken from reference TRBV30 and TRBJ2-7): SQTIHQWPATLVQPVGSPLSLECTVEGTSNPNLYWYRQAAGRGLQLLFYSVGIGQISSEVPQNLSASRPQDRQFILSSKKLLLSDSGFYLCAWVRTSGMNEQYFGPGTRLTVT.

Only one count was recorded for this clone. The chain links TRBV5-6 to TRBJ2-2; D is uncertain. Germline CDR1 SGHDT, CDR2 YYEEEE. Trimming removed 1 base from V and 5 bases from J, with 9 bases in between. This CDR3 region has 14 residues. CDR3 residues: CASSLTVLTGELFF. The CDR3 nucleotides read TGTGCCAGCAGCTTGACAGTCCTAACCGGGGAGCTGTTTTTT.

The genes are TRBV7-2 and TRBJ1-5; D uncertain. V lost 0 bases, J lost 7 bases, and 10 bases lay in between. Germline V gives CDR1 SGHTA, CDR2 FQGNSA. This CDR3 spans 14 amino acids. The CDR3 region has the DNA TGTGCCAGCAGCTTAGCGCCGGGGTTCCAGCCCCAGCATTTT. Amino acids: CASSLAPGFQPQHF.

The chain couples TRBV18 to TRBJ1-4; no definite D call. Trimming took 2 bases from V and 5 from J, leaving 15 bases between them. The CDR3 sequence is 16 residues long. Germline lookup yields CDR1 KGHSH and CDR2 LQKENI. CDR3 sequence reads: CASSPTGSRLNEKLFF. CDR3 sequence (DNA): TGTGCCAGCTCACCAACGGGATCAAGACTGAATGAAAAACTGTTTTTT.